Listed below are T cell receptor beta chains from one sample, sequenced in a study of blood T cell repertoires in COVID-19. The table came from immunoSEQ multiplex PCR; TCRdb's copy has only in-frame clones and leaves some out. This sample has more than 140,000 clones, with around 84% found just once. Material: peripheral blood. The source is a woman aged 45 to 65 in a cohort sampled during active or convalescent COVID-19. CDR3s include the opening cysteine and the closing phenylalanine or tryptophan. Fields, in order: D gene, V gene, clone size, J gene, CDR3 DNA, CDR3 protein. D genes are given only for firm matches. Part of the rows lack a size; the others show once, few, many or a class for expanded clones.

TRBD1	TRBV2	NA	TRBJ2-2	TGTGCCAGCAGTCGGACCGGGACAGGGGGTTTCGGGGAGCTGTTTTTT	CASSRTGTGGFGELFF
TRBD1	TRBV6-5	NA	TRBJ1-5	TGTGCCAGCCGGGACAGGGGTGTACAGCCCCAGCATTTT	CASRDRGVQPQHF
NA	TRBV6-6	few	TRBJ1-1	TGTGCCAGCAGTTACATAGCAAACACTGAAGCTTTCTTT	CASSYIANTEAFF
NA	TRBV7-2	NA	TRBJ2-7	TGTGCCAGCAGCTTAATGCCGAGCTCCTACGAGCAGTACTTC	CASSLMPSSYEQYF
NA	TRBV4-2	NA	TRBJ1-4	TGTGCCAGCAGCCAAACTCCACAGACACTTAATGAAAAACTGTTTTTT	CASSQTPQTLNEKLFF
TRBD1	TRBV27	NA	TRBJ1-1	TGTGCCAGCAGGAATAGACAGGGGGCAAACACTGAAGCTTTCTTT	CASRNRQGANTEAFF
NA	TRBV20-1	NA	TRBJ1-5	TGCAGTGCTAGTCCCTTGTCCCTAGCACGCAATCAGCCCCAGCATTTT	CSASPLSLARNQPQHF
TRBD1	TRBV9	NA	TRBJ1-4	TGTGCCAGCAGCGTAGGGGGACAGGGTTGGGAAAAACTGTTTTTT	CASSVGGQGWEKLFF
NA	TRBV7-9	NA	TRBJ2-5	TGTGCCAGCAGCCTGACACGGTCGAAAGAGACCCAGTACTTC	CASSLTRSKETQYF
TRBD1	TRBV14	NA	TRBJ2-1	TGTGCCAGCAGCCGGGACAGGGGATGGTATGAGCAGTTCTTC	CASSRDRGWYEQFF
NA	TRBV19	NA	TRBJ2-2	TGTGCCAGTAGTATAGACAGGGCCAACACCGGGGAGCTGTTTTTT	CASSIDRANTGELFF
NA	TRBV5-4	NA	TRBJ2-5	TGTGCCAGCAGCTTGGGGTACGGGTCGGAGACCCAGTACTTC	CASSLGYGSETQYF
NA	TRBV2	few	TRBJ1-1	TGTGCCATCCTTGAAGCTTTCTTT	CAILEAFF
NA	TRBV5-1	NA	TRBJ2-1	TGCGCCAGCAGCTTGTTGCCAGGCTCCTACAATGAGCAGTTCTTC	CASSLLPGSYNEQFF
NA	TRBV5-4	NA	TRBJ2-5	TGTGCCAGCTCAAGAGGACAGCAAGAGACCCAGTACTTC	CASSRGQQETQYF
TRBD2	TRBV10-2	NA	TRBJ2-5	TGCGCCAGCACCACTAGCGGGGGGGGGACCCAGTACTTC	CASTTSGGGTQYF
TRBD1	TRBV11-2	NA	TRBJ1-3	TGTGCCAGCCTGACAGGGCCTGGAAACACCATATATTTT	CASLTGPGNTIYF
NA	TRBV7-2	NA	TRBJ2-7	TGTGCCAGCAGCTTACTCTACGAGCAGTACTTC	CASSLLYEQYF
NA	TRBV29-1	many	TRBJ1-3	TGCAGCGTTGCCATTTCTGGAAACACCATATATTTT	CSVAISGNTIYF
NA	TRBV4-1	NA	TRBJ1-1	TGCGCCAGCAGCCGAGGCCTAACAAGAGGACAGTCGAACACTGAAGCTTTCTTT	CASSRGLTRGQSNTEAFF
NA	TRBV12-5	NA	TRBJ1-5	TGTGCTAGTGGTTTGATCTGGGGAGGGGGGTATAGCAATCAGCCCCAGCATTTT	CASGLIWGGGYSNQPQHF
TRBD1	TRBV6-2/TRBV6-3	once	TRBJ1-1	TGTGCCAGCAGCCCGGGACAGGGGTTTTCCAACACTGAAGCTTTCTTT	CASSPGQGFSNTEAFF
NA	TRBV11-3	once	TRBJ2-5	TGTGCCAGCAGCTTAGGGGTGGCTAGCATGCCGGAGGCGGAGACCCAGTACTTC	CASSLGVASMPEAETQYF
NA	TRBV3-1/TRBV3-2	NA	TRBJ2-1	TGTGCCAGCAGCCAAATAGACCCTTCGGGGCAGTTCTTC	CASSQIDPSGQFF
NA	TRBV27	NA	TRBJ1-6	TGTGCCAGCAGTGGGACACGCAGTTCACCCCTCCACTTT	CASSGTRSSPLHF
NA	TRBV27	NA	TRBJ1-1	TGTGCCAGCAGTTCCCCCACAGTGAACACTGAAGCTTTCTTT	CASSSPTVNTEAFF
TRBD1	TRBV6-4	NA	TRBJ1-1	TGTGCCAGCAGTGACTACCCCGGGACAGTGAACACTGAAGCTTTCTTT	CASSDYPGTVNTEAFF
TRBD2	TRBV6-2/TRBV6-3	once	TRBJ2-5	TGTGCCAGCAACCCTAGCGGGGGGGCTTGGGAGACCCAGTACTTC	CASNPSGGAWETQYF
TRBD1	TRBV9	NA	TRBJ2-7	TGTGCCAGCAGCCCGTGGACAGGGGGCTACGAGCAGTACTTC	CASSPWTGGYEQYF
NA	TRBV7-9	NA	TRBJ2-2	TGTGCCAGCAGCCCCACGGTTAGGGAGCTGTTTTTT	CASSPTVRELFF
NA	TRBV24-1	NA	TRBJ1-4	TGTGCCACCAGTGATTCGGAGGGAGCTAATGAAAAACTGTTTTTT	CATSDSEGANEKLFF
NA	TRBV15	NA	TRBJ1-2	TGTGCCACCAGCAGAGAACAGGGATATGGCTACACCTTC	CATSREQGYGYTF
TRBD2	TRBV7-2	NA	TRBJ2-3	TGTGCCAGCAGCCGCGGACTAGCGGGGGGTACCACAGATACGCAGTATTTT	CASSRGLAGGTTDTQYF
NA	TRBV7-2	few	TRBJ1-1	TGTGCCAGCAGCTTAGTCCCCTCCAGGGAGGTGGCTGAAGCTTTCTTT	CASSLVPSREVAEAFF
NA	TRBV30	NA	TRBJ2-5	TGTGCCTGGAGTGTCCCGCAAGGGGGGACCCAGTACTTC	CAWSVPQGGTQYF
TRBD2	TRBV3-1/TRBV3-2	NA	TRBJ2-7	TGTGCCAGCAGCCAGGACCATAGCGGGGGGTCTTACGAGCAGTACTTC	CASSQDHSGGSYEQYF
NA	TRBV5-1	NA	TRBJ1-1	TGCGCCAGCAGCCCGTTGGGAGTAGGGGGTGAAGCTTTCTTT	CASSPLGVGGEAFF
TRBD2	TRBV11-2	NA	TRBJ2-3	TGTGCCAGCATCCACACGGGGGGGAGCACAGATACGCAGTATTTT	CASIHTGGSTDTQYF
TRBD2	TRBV7-8	NA	TRBJ2-1	TGTGCCAGCAGCTTCCCTACTAGCGGGGGGGCCAATGAGCAGTTCTTC	CASSFPTSGGANEQFF
TRBD1	TRBV5-4	NA	TRBJ1-1	TGTGCCAGCAGCCTGAGGGACAGGGGGAGTGAAGCTTTCTTT	CASSLRDRGSEAFF
NA	TRBV18	NA	TRBJ1-6	TGTGCCAGCTCACCGGAGACAGGAGTGGCACCCCTCCACTTT	CASSPETGVAPLHF
NA	TRBV6-5	NA	TRBJ2-5	TGTGCAACGGGACTCCAAGAGACCCAGTACTTC	CATGLQETQYF
NA	TRBV19	NA	TRBJ2-7	TGTGCCAGTAGTACAACAGGACAAGGACGCTACGAGCAGTACTTC	CASSTTGQGRYEQYF